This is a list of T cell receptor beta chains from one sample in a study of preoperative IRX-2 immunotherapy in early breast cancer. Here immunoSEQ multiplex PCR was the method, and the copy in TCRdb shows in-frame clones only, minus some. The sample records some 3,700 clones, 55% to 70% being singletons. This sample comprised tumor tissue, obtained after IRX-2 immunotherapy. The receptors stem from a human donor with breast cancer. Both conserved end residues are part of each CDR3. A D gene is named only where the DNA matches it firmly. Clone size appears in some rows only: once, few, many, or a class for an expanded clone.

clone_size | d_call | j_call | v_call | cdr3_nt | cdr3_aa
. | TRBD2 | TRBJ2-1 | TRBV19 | TGTGCCAGTAGTAGGGGACTAGCGGGAGGGTCACCCTACAATGAGCAGTTCTTC | CASSRGLAGGSPYNEQFF
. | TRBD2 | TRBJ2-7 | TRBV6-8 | TGTGCCATCAGACGGACTAGTGGGGCCTACGAGCAGTACTTC | CAIRRTSGAYEQYF
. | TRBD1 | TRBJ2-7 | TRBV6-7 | TGTGCCAGCAGCGACAGGGGTTCGTATTACTACGAGCAGTACTTC | CASSDRGSYYYEQYF
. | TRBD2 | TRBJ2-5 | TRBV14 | TGTGCCAGCAGCCAAGTAGCGGGCAGGATGGCCCAGTACTTC | CASSQVAGRMAQYF
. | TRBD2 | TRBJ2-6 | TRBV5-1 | TGCGCCAGCAGCTGGGCGGGGGGCAGGTCCCCGTCTGGGGCCAACGTCCTGACTTTC | CASSWAGGRSPSGANVLTF
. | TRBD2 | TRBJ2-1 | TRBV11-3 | TGTGCCAGCAGCGCTAGCGGGACTTACAATGAGCAGTTCTTC | CASSASGTYNEQFF
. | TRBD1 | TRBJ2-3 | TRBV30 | TGTGCCTGGAACCTAGACAGGGGCGATACGCAGTATTTT | CAWNLDRGDTQYF
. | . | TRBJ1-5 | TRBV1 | TGCGCCAGCAGCCAAGATGGGGACAACCGCAATCAGCCCCAGCATTTT | CASSQDGDNRNQPQHF
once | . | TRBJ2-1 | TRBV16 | TGTGCCAGCAGCCAATCGATTCGGGGCACTGAGCAGTTCTTC | CASSQSIRGTEQFF
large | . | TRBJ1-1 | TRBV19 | TGTGCCAGTAGTCCCCGCTCGAACACTGAAGCTTTCTTT | CASSPRSNTEAFF
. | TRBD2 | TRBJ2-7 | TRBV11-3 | TGTGCCAGCAGCCCGGGGAGGGTAGGCGACGAGCAGTACTTC | CASSPGRVGDEQYF
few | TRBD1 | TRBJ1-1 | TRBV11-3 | TGTGCCAGCAGCTTAGAAGGGACAGGGCGGGGCACTGAAGCTTTCTTT | CASSLEGTGRGTEAFF
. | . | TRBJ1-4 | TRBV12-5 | TGTGCTAGTGGAACGAGGGGTATTGAAAAACTGTTTTTT | CASGTRGIEKLFF
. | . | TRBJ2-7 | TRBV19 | TGTGCCAGTAGTATAGTGTGGGGGATTGACTACGAGCAGTACTTC | CASSIVWGIDYEQYF
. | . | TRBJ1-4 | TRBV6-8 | TGTGCCAGCAGTTACACGACGGGGCCTAATGAAAAACTGTTTTTT | CASSYTTGPNEKLFF
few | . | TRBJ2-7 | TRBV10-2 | TGCGCCAGCAGTGAAACGGGAGTGGCCTACGAGCAGTACTTC | CASSETGVAYEQYF
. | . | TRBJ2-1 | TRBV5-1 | TGCGCCAGCAGCTTTAGTGGGAGAGGTGATGAGCAGTTCTTC | CASSFSGRGDEQFF
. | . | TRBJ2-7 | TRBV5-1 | TGCGCCAGCAGCTTGGTAATCGGGCAGGTCAGCTCCTACGAGCAGTACTTC | CASSLVIGQVSSYEQYF
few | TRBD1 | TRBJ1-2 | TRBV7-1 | TGTGCCAGCAGAGGCCGGACAGGGGGCCTTGGGACCTTC | CASRGRTGGLGTF
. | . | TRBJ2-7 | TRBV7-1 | TGTGCCAGCAGCTTAACCCGACCTACTAGAGACTACGAGCAGTACTTC | CASSLTRPTRDYEQYF
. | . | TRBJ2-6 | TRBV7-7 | TGTGCCAGCAGCCCCCAGGGGGGGATCTCTGGGGCCAACGTCCTGACTTTC | CASSPQGGISGANVLTF
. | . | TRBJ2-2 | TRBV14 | TGTGCCAGCAGCCATAGGAGGTGGGGCGCCGCCACCGGGGAGCTGTTTTTT | CASSHRRWGAATGELFF
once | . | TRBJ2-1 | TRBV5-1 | TGCGCCAGCAGCTTGGCGACGGGAGTGTCGAATGAGCAGTTCTTC | CASSLATGVSNEQFF
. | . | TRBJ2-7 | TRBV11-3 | TGTGCCAGCAGATTGGACCTCCCCTCCTACGAGCAGTACTTC | CASRLDLPSYEQYF
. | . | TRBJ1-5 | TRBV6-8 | TGTGCCAGCAGTGCCCCAGGGAGCAATCAGCCCCAGCATTTT | CASSAPGSNQPQHF
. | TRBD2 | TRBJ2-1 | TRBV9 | TGTGCCAGCAGCCGAACTCTAGCGGGGTGGTTCTTC | CASSRTLAGWFF
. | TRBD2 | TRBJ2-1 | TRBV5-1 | TGCGCCAGCAGCTTGGGTTGGAGCGGGAGGGCCGGTGTGCAGTTCTTC | CASSLGWSGRAGVQFF
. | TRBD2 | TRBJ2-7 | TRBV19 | TGTGCCAGTACCCAACAAGCGGGAGGGCCGTACGAGCAGTACTTC | CASTQQAGGPYEQYF
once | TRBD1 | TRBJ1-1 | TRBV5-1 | TGCGCCAGCAGTGACGGGCAGGGGGTAATCAACACTGAAGCTTTCTTT | CASSDGQGVINTEAFF